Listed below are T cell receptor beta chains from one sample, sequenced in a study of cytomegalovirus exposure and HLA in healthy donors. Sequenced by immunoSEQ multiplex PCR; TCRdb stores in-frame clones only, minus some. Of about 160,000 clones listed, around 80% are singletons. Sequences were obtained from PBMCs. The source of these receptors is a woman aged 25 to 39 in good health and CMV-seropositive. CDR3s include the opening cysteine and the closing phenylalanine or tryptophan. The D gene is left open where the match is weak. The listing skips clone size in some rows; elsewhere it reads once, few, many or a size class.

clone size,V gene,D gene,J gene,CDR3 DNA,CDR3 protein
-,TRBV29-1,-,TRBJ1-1,TGCAGCGTCGCACAGGGTGGGTTTAGCACTGAAGCTTTCTTT,CSVAQGGFSTEAFF
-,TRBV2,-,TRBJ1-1,TGTGCCGAACGGGGGGACACTGAAGCTTTCTTT,CAERGDTEAFF
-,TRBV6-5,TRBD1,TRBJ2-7,TGTGCCAGCACCCGATGGACAGGGAACTACGAGCAGTACTTC,CASTRWTGNYEQYF
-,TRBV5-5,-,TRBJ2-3,TGTGCCAGCAGCTTGTATTCAGATACGCAGTATTTT,CASSLYSDTQYF
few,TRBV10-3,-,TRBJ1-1,TGTGCCATCAGTGAGGTTCGGACTGAAGCTTTCTTT,CAISEVRTEAFF
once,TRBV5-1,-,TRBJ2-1,TGCGCCAGCAGCTTGGCCAATAGCGGCCGCAGCTCCTACAATGAGCAGTTCTTC,CASSLANSGRSSYNEQFF
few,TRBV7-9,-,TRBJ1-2,TGTGCCAGCAGCCACCGAAATCAATTCGGTGGCTACACCTTC,CASSHRNQFGGYTF
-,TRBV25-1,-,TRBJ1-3,TGTGCCAGCAGTGAATCGGGGGGAAGGGGAGCTGGAAACACCATATATTTT,CASSESGGRGAGNTIYF
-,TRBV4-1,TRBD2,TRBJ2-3,TGCGCCAGCAGCCAAGGGTATAGCGGGGAAGATACGCAGTATTTT,CASSQGYSGEDTQYF
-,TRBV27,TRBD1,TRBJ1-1,TGTGCCAGCAGTTTAGGGGGGACAGCTTATGAAGCTTTCTTT,CASSLGGTAYEAFF
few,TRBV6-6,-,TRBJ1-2,TGTGCCAGCGACGAAAGGGGCACTGGCTACACCTTC,CASDERGTGYTF
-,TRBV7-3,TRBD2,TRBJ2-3,TGTGCCAGCAGCCACAGACCTAGCGGGGGGGATAACACAGATACGCAGTATTTT,CASSHRPSGGDNTDTQYF
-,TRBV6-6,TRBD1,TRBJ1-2,TGTGCCAGCAGCAGACGGACAGGGGGGAGCTACACCTTC,CASSRRTGGSYTF
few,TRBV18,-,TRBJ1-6,TGTGCCAGCTCACTACAGGGAAAGGATTCACCCCTCCACTTT,CASSLQGKDSPLHF
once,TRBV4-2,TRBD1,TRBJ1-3,TGTGCCAGCAGCCGCTACTCAACAGGGGCTGGAAACACCATATATTTT,CASSRYSTGAGNTIYF
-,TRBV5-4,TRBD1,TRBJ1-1,TGTGCCAGCAGCTTGGGGGCGGGGACAGGGCGGGACACTGAAGCTTTCTTT,CASSLGAGTGRDTEAFF
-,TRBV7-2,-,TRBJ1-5,TGTGCCAGCAGCTTACAAGGAGATAGCAATCAGCCCCAGCATTTT,CASSLQGDSNQPQHF
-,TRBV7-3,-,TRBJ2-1,TGTGCCAGCAGTCTAGGTGGAGGGGCTTACAATGAGCAGTTCTTC,CASSLGGGAYNEQFF
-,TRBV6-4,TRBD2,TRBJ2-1,TGTGCCAGCAGTGTCGGGGGGGACTCCTACAATGAGCAGTTCTTC,CASSVGGDSYNEQFF
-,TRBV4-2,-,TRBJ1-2,TGTGCCAGCAGCCAACAGGGGATAGAGGGCTACACCTTC,CASSQQGIEGYTF
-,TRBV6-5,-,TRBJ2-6,TGTGCCAGCAGCCCAGGGATTTGGGCCAACGTCCTGACTTTC,CASSPGIWANVLTF
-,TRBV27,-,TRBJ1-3,TGTGCCAGCAGCCGATCGAGAAGAAAGACAGCCGGCACACTAACTGGAAACACCATATATTTT,CASSRSRRKTAGTLTGNTIYF
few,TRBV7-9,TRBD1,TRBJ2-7,TGTGCCAGCGGGGACAGCAACTACGAGCAGTACTTC,CASGDSNYEQYF
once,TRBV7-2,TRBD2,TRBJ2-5,TGTGCCAGCAGCTTGGTAGCGGGGCGGATACAAGAGACCCAGTACTTC,CASSLVAGRIQETQYF
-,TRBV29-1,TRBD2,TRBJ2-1,TGCAGCGTTTTAGGAGCGGGGTCTTACAATGAGCAGTTCTTC,CSVLGAGSYNEQFF
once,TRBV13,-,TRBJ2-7,TGTGCCAGCAGCGGTGGGCGGGGACGCTACGAGCAGTACTTC,CASSGGRGRYEQYF
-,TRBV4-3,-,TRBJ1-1,TGCGCCAGCAGCCAAGTAGTGAACACTGAAGCTTTCTTT,CASSQVVNTEAFF
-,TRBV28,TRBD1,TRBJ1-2,TGTGCCATCAGCTTCGGGACAGGGTATGGCTACACCTTC,CAISFGTGYGYTF
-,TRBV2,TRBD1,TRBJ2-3,TGTGCCAGCAGTGGACAGGGCGATACGCAGTATTTT,CASSGQGDTQYF
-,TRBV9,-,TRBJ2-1,-,CASSVGGGTRRFF
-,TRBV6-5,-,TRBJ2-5,TGTGCCAGCAGTTACGGAGGGGGCCTAATCCAAGAGACCCAGTACTTC,CASSYGGGLIQETQYF
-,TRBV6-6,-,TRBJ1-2,TGTGCCAGCACCTCTTGGGGGCGCGGGGGCTACACCTTC,CASTSWGRGGYTF
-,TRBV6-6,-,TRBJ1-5,TGTGCCAGCGCGGCCTGGGTTGGGAGCAATCAGCCCCAGCATTTT,CASAAWVGSNQPQHF
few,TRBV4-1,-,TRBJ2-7,TGCGCCAGCAGCCAAGTTCAGGGAAAGCGCTACGAGCAGTACTTC,CASSQVQGKRYEQYF
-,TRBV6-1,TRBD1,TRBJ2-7,TGTGCCAGCAGGGGACAGACCTACGAGCAGTACTTC,CASRGQTYEQYF